The 16 T cell receptor beta chains below come from one sample, sequenced in a study of blood T cell repertoires in COVID-19. Method: immunoSEQ multiplex PCR; TCRdb's copy keeps in-frame clones and lacks some. This sample carries about 400,000 clones, 86% of them seen once, and the ten largest clones take more than 1.4%. Source material: peripheral blood. These receptors all come from a woman younger than 45 with active or convalescent COVID-19.

This clone was seen a single time. CDR3 region: CASSAIQDGYGTSGGKQYF. The CDR3 DNA reads TGTGCCAGCAGCGCCATACAGGATGGATACGGGACTAGCGGAGGGAAGCAGTACTTC. The chain carries TRBV9 and TRBJ2-7, with 11 nucleotides matching TRBD2. After removal of 3 bases from V and 8 bases from J, the junction contained 22 bases not matched to a gene. There are 19 residues in the CDR3. Germline assignment: CDR1 SGDLS and CDR2 YYNGEE.

The chain links TRBV24-1 to TRBJ2-3, with 8 nucleotides matching TRBD2. Germline CDR1 KGHDR, CDR2 SFDVKD. The CDR3 loop spans 14 amino acids. The V and J ends lost 6 bases and 6 bases, in that order; junction bases with no gene match: 7. CDR3 sequence: CATSPAGGYDTQYF. DNA of the CDR3: TGTGCCACCAGTCCGGCGGGAGGTTATGATACGCAGTATTTT.

The chain links TRBV6-1 to TRBJ1-5; TRBD1 agrees at 10 bases. The CDR3 has 16 residues. Looked up from germline, CDR1 is MNHNS and CDR2 is SASEGT. Trimming at V came to 4 bases and at J to 2 bases, leaving 5 bases not matched to a gene. The CDR3 DNA sequence: TGTGCCAGCAGTGCCGACAGGGGGCTTGGCAATCAGCCCCAGCATTTT. Its translation: CASSADRGLGNQPQHF.

The chain carries TRBV3-1 (or the pseudogene TRBV3-2) and TRBJ1-3; D is uncertain. This CDR3 has 16 residues. CDR1 is LGHDT and CDR2 is YNNKEL in the germline V gene (reference sequence). V lost 4 bases and J 0 bases, leaving 13 bases between the germline ends. CDR3 amino acids: CASSRGLGDSGNTIYF. The DNA of the CDR3 is TGTGCCAGCAGCCGCGGGTTGGGAGACTCTGGAAACACCATATATTTT.

This chain connects TRBV6-5 to TRBJ2-3; 7 nucleotides align to TRBD2. Germline loops: CDR1 MNHEY, CDR2 SVGAGI. The CDR3 length is 14 residues. V lost 10 bases, J lost 4 bases, and 11 bases stayed unmatched. The CDR3: CATSPAGWADTQYF. The CDR3 DNA is TGTGCCACCAGCCCAGCGGGGTGGGCAGATACGCAGTATTTT.

The rearrangement links TRBV6-5 to TRBJ2-3; 7 nucleotides align to TRBD2. CDR3 length: 14 amino acids. Unmatched junction bases numbered 5, after V lost 6 bases and J lost 2 bases. The germline CDR1 and CDR2 sequences are MNHEY and SVGAGI. The CDR3 here is CASRSGLYTDTQYF. In DNA form, the CDR3 reads TGTGCCAGCAGATCGGGACTATACACAGATACGCAGTATTTT.

This clone has a count of ten or more. The chain recombines TRBV5-1 with TRBJ2-2; 14 nucleotides match TRBD2. The J segment lost 0 bases and the V segment lost 5 bases, leaving 3 bases of the junction unmatched. In germline, CDR1 is SGHRS, CDR2 YFSETQ. The CDR3 spans 17 residues. The CDR3 sequence: CASSGLAGGSNTGELFF. DNA for the CDR3: TGCGCCAGCAGTGGACTAGCGGGGGGTTCGAACACCGGGGAGCTGTTTTTT.

This clone was seen once. The chain links TRBV6-1 to TRBJ1-1; D might be TRBD1 (5 bases). CDR1 is MNHNS, CDR2 SASEGT, per germline. With 1 base removed from V and 4 bases from J, the gap between germline ends came to 13 bases. This CDR3 comprises 15 residues. The CDR3 loop is CASSEGGGWATEAFF. The CDR3 region has the DNA TGTGCCAGCAGTGAAGGTGGGGGGTGGGCCACTGAAGCTTTCTTT.

This clone was observed a handful of times. The chain has TRBV5-4 and TRBJ1-2; 11 nucleotides agree with TRBD1. This CDR3 has 15 residues. Looked up from germline, CDR1 is SGHNT and CDR2 is YYREEE (reference sequence). V dropped 4 bases and J dropped 7; count of bases not matched to a gene: 9. CDR3 amino acids: CASSDHGQGALGYTF. The CDR3 DNA follows: TGTGCCAGCAGCGACCACGGACAGGGGGCGCTTGGCTACACCTTC.

The rearrangement links TRBV5-1 to TRBJ2-1, with 7 bases that match TRBD2. The CDR3 sequence is 16 residues long. Germline V gene sequence: CDR1 SGHRS, CDR2 YFSETQ. V was clipped by 2 bases and J by 2 bases; unmatched bases: 7. CDR3 region: CASSLSLAATYNEQFF. The CDR3 nucleotides read TGCGCCAGCAGCTTATCTCTAGCGGCCACCTACAATGAGCAGTTCTTC.

Here the CDR3 DNA reads TGTGCCAGCAGTAATCTAGCGGGAGGGCTTATAGATACGCAGTATTTT. This encodes CASSNLAGGLIDTQYF. The chain couples TRBV6-2 or TRBV6-3 to TRBJ2-3; 12 bases are a match to TRBD2. The length of the CDR3 is 16 residues. Unmatched junction bases numbered 8, after V lost 5 bases and J lost 5 bases. Per germline, CDR1 MNHEY and CDR2 SVGEGT.

This chain connects TRBV30 to TRBJ1-4, with a weak D call TRBD1 (5 bases). V dropped 0 bases and J dropped 3 bases, with 8 bases sitting between them. The germline CDR1 and CDR2 sequences are GTSNPN and SVGIG (reference sequence). The CDR3 loop spans 14 amino acids. The CDR3 DNA follows: TGTGCCTGGAGTGTTCTGGGGCCTAATGAAAAACTGTTTTTT. Translating gives CAWSVLGPNEKLFF.

This chain uses TRBV7-2 with TRBJ2-7, with D maybe TRBD1 (6 bases). The V end was cut by 4 bases, the J end by 3 bases, with 13 bases between. The CDR3 totals 14 residues. Germline V gene sequence: CDR1 SGHTA, CDR2 FQGNSA. CDR3 amino acids: CASSSRAGVYEQYF. In DNA, the CDR3 is TGTGCCAGCAGCTCAAGGGCAGGGGTCTACGAGCAGTACTTC.

The rearrangement joins TRBV9 to TRBJ2-4, with 10 bases that match TRBD1. This CDR3 comprises 15 residues. Per germline, CDR1 SGDLS and CDR2 YYNGEE. Trimming took 5 bases from V and 2 from J; bases not matched to a gene: 4. The chain's CDR3 is CASSRTGGPKNIQYF. The DNA for the CDR3 is TGTGCCAGCAGTCGGACAGGGGGTCCCAAAAACATTCAGTACTTC.

The V and J genes are TRBV10-3 and TRBJ2-7; D is perhaps TRBD2 (6 bases). CDR1 is ENHRY and CDR2 is SYGVKD in the germline V gene. The CDR3 has 14 residues. V was pared by 3 bases and J by 9 bases, with 18 bases between. The CDR3 DNA reads as TGTGCCATCAGTGACCCGGACGGGGGACGGGGGCAGTACTTC. Translating gives CAISDPDGGRGQYF.

The J gene is TRBJ2-5, the V gene TRBV5-1; no clear D gene. The V end was cut by 5 bases, the J end by 2 bases, with 7 bases between. CDR3 length: 12 amino acids. The germline V gene encodes CDR1 SGHRS and CDR2 YFSETQ. CDR3: CASSSGQETQYF. The CDR3 nucleotides read TGCGCCAGCAGTTCCGGGCAAGAGACCCAGTACTTC.